Shown below are 3 T cell receptor beta chains from a single sample sequenced in a study of Graves' ophthalmopathy and Graves' hyperthyroidism. The study amplified TCR beta CDR3 regions using RNA transcripts. The library came from an HTBI-primed first-round RT-PCR and a second-round multiplex PCR. Via MiXCR, TCRdb re-called the multiplex PCR reads, giving one row per CDR3 protein. Of 740,000 or so distinct CDR3 sequences listed, roughly two fifths are singletons. Sample: peripheral blood. These receptor sequences come from an adult man with Graves' ophthalmopathy.

In this sample, this clonotype turned up a few times. V gene TRBV6-5 combines with J gene TRBJ1-1, with D unresolved. From germline, CDR1 is MNHEY and CDR2 SVGAGI. CDR3 length: 11 amino acids. Between the trimmed V and J ends, which lost 5 bases and 9 bases, there was a span of 10 bases. This CDR3 is CASSDGGKAFF. The CDR3, as DNA: TGTGCCAGCAGTGACGGCGGGAAAGCTTTCTTT.

The CDR3 region is CASSVGGGVSGYTF. Here the CDR3 DNA reads TGTGCCAGCAGCGTAGGTGGGGGGGTGAGCGGCTACACCTTC. The J gene is TRBJ1-2, the V gene TRBV25-1; TRBD1 is a possible D gene (5 bases). V dropped 6 bases and J dropped 8 bases, with 19 bases sitting between them. The CDR3 consists of 14 residues. Germline V gives CDR1 MGHDK, CDR2 SYGVNS.

The CDR3 DNA reads TGTGCCACCAGCAGTGCCCCCGGGACAGGGGATCAGCCCCAGCATTTT. Its translation is CATSSAPGTGDQPQHF. The rearrangement uses TRBV24-1 and TRBJ1-5; TRBD1 matches at 10 bases. The length of the CDR3 is 16 residues. The V gene's germline CDR1 is KGHDR and CDR2 SFDVKD. Losses at the gene ends were 7 bases for V and 5 bases for J; bases not matched to a gene: 10.